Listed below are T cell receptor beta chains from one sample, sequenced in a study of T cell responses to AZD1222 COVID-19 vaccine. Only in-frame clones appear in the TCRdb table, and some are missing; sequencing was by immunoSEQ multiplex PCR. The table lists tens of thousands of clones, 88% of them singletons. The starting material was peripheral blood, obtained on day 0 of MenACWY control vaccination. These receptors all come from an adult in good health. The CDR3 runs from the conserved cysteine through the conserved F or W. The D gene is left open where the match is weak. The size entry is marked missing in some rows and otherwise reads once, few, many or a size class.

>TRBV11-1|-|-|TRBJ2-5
CASSLGDTYQETQYF
TGTGCCAGCAGCTTAGGGGACACTTACCAAGAGACCCAGTACTTC
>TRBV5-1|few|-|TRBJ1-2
CASSLAPGEGYGYTF
TGCGCCAGCAGCTTGGCCCCGGGAGAAGGCTATGGCTACACCTTC
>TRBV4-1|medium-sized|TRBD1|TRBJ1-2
CASSQEGDRGPLNYGYTF
TGCGCCAGCAGCCAAGAGGGGGACAGGGGACCCCTCAACTATGGCTACACCTTC
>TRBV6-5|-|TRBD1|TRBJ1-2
CASSYSGTGIYGYTF
TGTGCCAGCAGTTACTCGGGGACAGGGATCTATGGCTACACCTTC
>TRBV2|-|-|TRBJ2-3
CASTAWRGDTQYF
TGTGCCAGCACCGCCTGGAGGGGAGATACGCAGTATTTT
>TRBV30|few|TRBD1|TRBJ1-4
CAWSAGTGGHNEKLFF
TGTGCCTGGAGCGCCGGGACAGGGGGACATAATGAAAAACTGTTTTTT
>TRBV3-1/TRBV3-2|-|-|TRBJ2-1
CASSLQGHNEQFF
TGTGCCAGCAGCCTTCAGGGGCACAATGAGCAGTTCTTC
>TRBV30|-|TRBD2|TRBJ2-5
CAWERGGEETQYF
TGTGCCTGGGAGCGCGGGGGAGAAGAGACCCAGTACTTC
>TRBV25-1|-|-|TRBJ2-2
CASSVGQASTGELFF
TGTGCCAGCAGTGTCGGGCAGGCCAGCACCGGGGAGCTGTTTTTT
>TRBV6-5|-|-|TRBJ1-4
CASSYYGPNEKLFF
TGTGCCAGCAGTTACTACGGACCTAATGAAAAACTGTTTTTT
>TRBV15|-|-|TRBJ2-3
CATSSWGAGTDTQYF
TGTGCCACCAGCAGTTGGGGGGCCGGCACAGATACGCAGTATTTT
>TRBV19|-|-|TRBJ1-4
CASRQNGANEKLFF
TGTGCCAGTCGGCAGAACGGGGCTAATGAAAAACTGTTTTTT
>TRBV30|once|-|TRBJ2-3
CAWSVAGDTQYF
TGTGCCTGGAGTGTTGCCGGAGATACGCAGTATTTT